What follows are 6 T cell receptor beta chains derived from one specimen sequenced in a study of blood T cells in healthy people across ages. Together with a sample-barcoded 5' primer, a J-beta primer mix was included in a second PCR lasting roughly 6 to 12 cycles. MiXCR, applied by TCRdb to the 5' RACE reads, yields one record per CDR3 protein. The data hold just under 750,000 distinct CDR3 sequences, with about 24% observed a single time. The sample comprised blood. All receptors derive from a man in his sixties or seventies in good health.

This chain uses TRBV28 with TRBJ1-6; perhaps TRBD1 as D (6 bases). CDR1 and CDR2 from the germline V gene are MDHEN and SYDVKM. V lost 5 bases to trimming and J lost 0 bases, with 20 bases between them. The CDR3 is 19 amino acids. As DNA, the CDR3 is TGTGCCAGCAGTCCGTATACAGGGCCCTATCGCTCCTATAATTCACCCCTCCACTTT. Amino acids: CASSPYTGPYRSYNSPLHF.

This clonotype was counted only a few times. The gene calls are TRBV9 and TRBJ2-3; the match to TRBD2 covers 9 bases. This CDR3 spans 17 amino acids. V lost 4 bases, J lost 0 bases, and 9 bases stayed unmatched. Germline V gene lookup returns CDR1 SGDLS and CDR2 YYNGEE. CDR3 loop: CASSLHASGISTDTQYF. The CDR3 DNA reads as TGTGCCAGCAGCCTCCATGCTAGCGGGATCAGCACAGATACGCAGTATTTT.

This clonotype was observed a handful of times. The chain combines TRBV12-3 or TRBV12-4 with TRBJ1-5; 9 bases fit TRBD1. This CDR3 is 18 amino acids long. V was pared by 7 bases and J by 5 bases, with 18 bases of the junction left unmatched. As DNA, the CDR3 is TGTGCCAGCAATTGCCGGGACAGGGTAGGTTTGGTTGATCAGCCCCAGCATTTT. It encodes CASNCRDRVGLVDQPQHF.

The chain joins TRBV5-1 to TRBJ1-1; D unresolved. This CDR3 spans 15 amino acids. Germline V gene sequence: CDR1 SGHRS, CDR2 YFSETQ. Trimming shortened V by 4 bases and J by 0 bases, and 13 bases separated the two germline ends. The CDR3 nucleotides read TGCGCCAGCAGCCCGAAGGAGATCATGAACACTGAAGCTTTCTTT. Translated: CASSPKEIMNTEAFF.

J is TRBJ2-2 and V is TRBV6-6; D uncertain. Trimming pared 2 bases from V and 7 bases from J, leaving 11 bases between. The germline CDR1 and CDR2 sequences are MNHNY and SVGAGI (reference sequence). The CDR3 covers 14 residues. In DNA form, the CDR3 reads TGTGCCAGCAGTTACCCCTCGGAGCGCGGGGAGCTGTTTTTT. This sequence encodes CASSYPSERGELFF.

V is TRBV12-3 or TRBV12-4 and J is TRBJ1-5; D gene unclear. Trimming took off 9 bases at V and 1 base at J, with 10 bases between the two ends. CDR3 length equals 13 residues. CDR3 residues: CASRLESNQPQHF. CDR3 coding DNA: TGTGCCAGTCGACTCGAGAGCAATCAGCCCCAGCATTTT.